These 30 T cell receptor beta chains originate from one sample sequenced in a study of T cells in Graves' hyperthyroidism and ophthalmopathy. Amplification targeted TCR beta CDR3 regions from RNA transcripts. HTBI primers were used for first-round RT-PCR of the TCR CDR3. MiXCR was run by TCRdb on the multiplex PCR reads, yielding one entry per CDR3 protein. The repertoire holds roughly 700,000 distinct CDR3 sequences, around 15% seen once, with 10% in the top ten. The sequencing sample was made of blood. Receptor source: a woman under 30 with Graves' hyperthyroidism.

This clonotype has at least ten counts. CDR3 sequence (DNA): TGTGCCAGCAGCTGGGACAGCTATGGCTACACCTTC. Translated, it gives CASSWDSYGYTF. The V and J genes are TRBV7-2 and TRBJ1-2; 7 nucleotides agree with TRBD1. The J segment lost 4 bases and the V segment lost 4 bases, leaving 0 bases of the junction unmatched. CDR1 and CDR2 (germline): SGHTA, FQGNSA. CDR3 length: 12 amino acids.

The table lists this clonotype with many counts. This chain joins TRBV20-1 and TRBJ2-7, with D hard to call. Trimming stripped 3 bases from V and 0 bases from J, with 6 bases between. Germline V gives CDR1 DFQATT, CDR2 SNEGSKA (reference sequence). The CDR3 extends over 12 amino acids. The CDR3: CSASGPSYEQYF. DNA for the CDR3: TGCAGTGCTAGCGGGCCCTCCTACGAGCAGTACTTC.

This clonotype was picked up many times. The rearrangement joins TRBV5-5 to TRBJ2-1, with 8 nucleotides matching TRBD2. This CDR3 has 15 amino acids. The ends lost 7 bases at V and 3 bases at J; junction bases unmatched: 9. Germline CDR1 and CDR2: SGHKS and YYEKEE (reference sequence). CDR3 nucleotide sequence: TGTGCCAGCTCCCCGGTGCTAGCGGGCTACAATGAGCAGTTCTTC. Translation gives CASSPVLAGYNEQFF.

Only a few counts were recorded for this clonotype. Here the CDR3 DNA reads TGTGCCAGCAGTTCCGGACACCTCGCGAACACCGGGGAGCTGTTTTTT. It codes for CASSSGHLANTGELFF. The chain employs TRBV27 and TRBJ2-2; a possible D gene is TRBD1 (5 bases). Trimming took 4 bases from V and 0 from J, leaving 12 bases between them. Germline loops: CDR1 MNHEY, CDR2 SMNVEV (reference sequence). The CDR3 has 16 residues.

Remarks on this clonotype: A much bigger clone sits one base away, suggesting this may be a read error. The chain has TRBV7-3 and TRBJ2-5; a possible D gene is TRBD2 (5 bases). The CDR3 has 15 residues. Germline CDR1 is SGHTA and CDR2 is FQGTGA. V lost 4 bases to trimming and J lost 2 bases, with 14 bases between them. CDR3 in DNA: TGTGCCAGCAGCTCCAGACGGAGGCCACAAGAGACCCAGTACTTC. Residues: CASSSRRRPQETQYF.

The genes are TRBV29-1 and TRBJ2-2, with D maybe TRBD2 (6 bases). The V and J ends lost 1 base and 4 bases respectively, with 19 bases between them. Germline V gene lookup returns CDR1 SQVTM and CDR2 ANQGSEA. The CDR3 runs 17 residues. In DNA, the CDR3 is TGCAGCGTTGAAGCCTATCTAGGAGGGATGGCCACCGGGGAGCTGTTTTTT. This encodes CSVEAYLGGMATGELFF.

This clonotype was picked up many times. The chain recombines TRBV6-1 with TRBJ2-2; D ambiguous. Germline CDR1 is MNHNS and CDR2 is SASEGT. The CDR3 covers 15 residues. V was pared by 5 bases and J by 6 bases, with 16 bases between. The CDR3 loop is CASSYALVTPGELFF. The CDR3 DNA reads TGTGCCAGCAGTTACGCGCTAGTTACACCCGGGGAGCTGTTTTTT.

This clonotype was counted many times. The chain combines TRBV6-2 or TRBV6-3 with TRBJ2-1; D possibly corresponds to TRBD2 (5 bases). Per germline, CDR1 MNHEY and CDR2 SVGEGT. Trimming took 6 bases from V and 4 from J, leaving 13 bases between them. The CDR3 contains 14 residues. The CDR3 DNA reads as TGTGCCAGCAGGACTTCGGGGTTTTACAATGAGCAGTTCTTC. Protein: CASRTSGFYNEQFF.

The chain recombines TRBV6-5 with TRBJ1-3; 7 nucleotides align to TRBD1. The J segment lost 0 bases and the V segment lost 2 bases, leaving 13 bases of the junction unmatched. This CDR3 comprises 19 residues. Germline-derived CDR1 and CDR2 are MNHEY and SVGAGI. CDR3 protein: CASSYTSPTRGSSGNTIYF. The CDR3 DNA reads as TGTGCCAGCAGTTACACTTCCCCTACCAGGGGGAGCTCTGGAAACACCATATATTTT.

This clonotype has a count of ten or more. The gene calls are TRBV13 and TRBJ2-1; 13 nucleotides line up with TRBD2. Germline CDR1 PRHDT, CDR2 FYEKMQ (reference sequence). Trimming took 5 bases from V and 9 from J; bases not matched to a gene: 25. The CDR3 totals 21 residues. Here the CDR3 DNA reads TGTGCCAGCAGCCCTACGACTCCGGGACTAGCGGGGCTTCCAGCTGGTGGTGAGCAGTTCTTC. Encoded protein: CASSPTTPGLAGLPAGGEQFF.

This rearrangement joins TRBV19 to TRBJ2-1; 7 positions match TRBD1. The germline gives CDR1 LNHDA, CDR2 SQIVND (reference sequence). The J segment lost 3 bases and the V segment lost 6 bases, leaving 2 bases of the junction unmatched. The CDR3 sequence is 13 residues long. CDR3 region: CASRGDSYNEQFF. CDR3 coding DNA: TGTGCCAGTAGGGGGGACAGCTACAATGAGCAGTTCTTC.

This clonotype was counted between two and nine times. This chain connects TRBV12-3 or TRBV12-4 to TRBJ2-7; TRBD1 agrees at 7 bases. V dropped 7 bases and J dropped 3; count of bases not matched to a gene: 9. This CDR3 contains 14 residues. The CDR3 sequence: CASTDGQVNYEQYF. DNA for the CDR3: TGTGCCAGCACGGATGGACAGGTGAACTACGAGCAGTACTTC.

The chain is built from TRBV27 and TRBJ1-5; TRBD1 matches 7 bases. The V segment lost 6 bases and the J segment 5 bases; nucleotides outside the gene matches: 10. The germline CDR1 and CDR2 sequences are MNHEY and SMNVEV (reference sequence). The CDR3 runs to 15 residues. This CDR3 reads CASRPGTAGYQPQHF. The DNA of the CDR3 is TGTGCCAGCAGACCTGGGACAGCCGGATATCAGCCCCAGCATTTT.

Ten or more counts support this clonotype. This sequence joins TRBV4-1 and TRBJ2-7, with 7 bases matching TRBD1. Trimming took 3 bases from V and 4 from J; bases not matched to a gene: 9. There are 15 residues in the CDR3. Germline V gene data show CDR1 as MGHRA and CDR2 as YSYEKL. CDR3 sequence (DNA): TGCGCCAGCAGCCACTCGGACAGGATGCTTTACGAGCAGTACTTC. The encoded protein is CASSHSDRMLYEQYF.

This chain uses TRBV19 with TRBJ2-3; D is unresolved. There are 13 residues in the CDR3. Trimming left V 0 bases short and J 10 bases short, with 11 bases between. Germline CDR1 reads LNHDA; CDR2 reads SQIVND (reference sequence). CDR3 DNA sequence: TGTGCCAGTAGTATAGATCTTATCAACCCGCAGTATTTT. This translates into CASSIDLINPQYF.

The V gene is TRBV7-9, the J gene TRBJ1-2; D gene unclear. Trimming shortened V by 1 base and J by 3 bases, and 6 bases separated the two germline ends. The CDR3 consists of 13 residues. From germline, CDR1 is SEHNR and CDR2 FQNEAQ (reference sequence). In DNA form, the CDR3 reads TGTGCCAGCAGCTTAGTTTTCGACTATGGCTACACCTTC. Protein product: CASSLVFDYGYTF.

In this sample, this clonotype turned up a few times. V usage is TRBV20-1 and J usage is TRBJ2-5; 8 nucleotides line up with TRBD2. The CDR3 runs 13 residues. Germline V gives CDR1 DFQATT, CDR2 SNEGSKA (reference sequence). V lost 7 bases to trimming and J lost 5 bases; unmatched junction nucleotides: 9. The CDR3 bases are TGCAGTGGAGAAGCGGGAGTTGGGGAGACCCAGTACTTC. Amino acid sequence: CSGEAGVGETQYF.

This clonotype was found many times. The V gene is TRBV6-6, the J gene TRBJ2-3; possibly TRBD1 for D (6 bases). The CDR3 runs to 17 residues. Per the germline V gene, CDR1 is MNHNY and CDR2 is SVGAGI (reference sequence). Trimming stripped 2 bases from V and 2 bases from J, with 17 bases between. DNA for the CDR3: TGTGCCAGCAGTTACCCGGGCTCGACAGGTGACACAGATACGCAGTATTTT. It is translated as CASSYPGSTGDTDTQYF.

This clonotype was seen many times. The germline gene is not matched at one end of the junction; a read error may be the cause. The gene calls are TRBV5-1 and TRBJ2-3, with D possibly matching TRBD1 (5 bases). The CDR3 is 13 amino acids. From germline, CDR1 is SGHRS and CDR2 YFSETQ. The CDR3 DNA reads TGTGCCAGCAGCTTAGCAGGGACAGATACGCAGTATTTT. Its protein product is CASSLAGTDTQYF.

This clonotype was seen a handful of times. J is TRBJ1-2 and V is TRBV12-3 or TRBV12-4, with TRBD1 as a possible D gene (5 bases). Trimming removed 3 bases from V and 0 bases from J, with 8 bases in between. This CDR3 region has 14 residues. CDR3: CASSLDTSNYGYTF. In nucleotides, the CDR3 is TGTGCCAGCAGTTTGGACACTTCTAACTATGGCTACACCTTC.

This clonotype came up many times. The chain joins TRBV3-1 to TRBJ1-2, with D uncertain. The CDR3 is 14 amino acids. Germline CDR1 is LGHDT and CDR2 is YNNKEL (reference sequence). The V end was cut by 2 bases, the J end by 2 bases, with 9 bases between. CDR3 sequence reads: CASSQFSGNYGYTF. Written as DNA, the CDR3 is TGTGCCAGCAGCCAATTTTCCGGAAACTATGGCTACACCTTC.

V and J are TRBV27 and TRBJ2-6; no reliable D call. The V end was cut by 6 bases, the J end by 4 bases, with 13 bases between. Germline V gene sequence: CDR1 MNHEY, CDR2 SMNVEV (reference sequence). This CDR3 contains 15 residues. In DNA, the CDR3 is TGTGCCAGCAGCCGAGCTAGTGCCGGGGCCAACGTCCTGACTTTC. Amino acid sequence: CASSRASAGANVLTF.

This clonotype was counted a few times. V and J are TRBV15 and TRBJ2-3; D unresolved. With 7 bases removed from V and 1 base from J, the gap between germline ends came to 9 bases. The CDR3 runs 13 residues. In germline, CDR1 is LNHNV, CDR2 YYDKDF (reference sequence). The DNA for the CDR3 is TGTGCCACCAATCGACATCGCACAGATACGCAGTATTTT. Protein product: CATNRHRTDTQYF.

This clonotype was counted only a few times. The chain combines TRBV24-1 with TRBJ1-2, with D unclear. The germline V gene has CDR1 KGHDR and CDR2 SFDVKD. CDR3 length: 14 amino acids. V was pared by 3 bases and J by 8 bases, with 15 bases between. CDR3 protein: CATSDQAGRGGYTF. The CDR3 nucleotides read TGTGCCACCAGTGATCAAGCAGGCCGGGGAGGCTACACCTTC.

This clonotype has only a few counts. CDR3 sequence reads: CSVSGQGPTEAFF. The CDR3 region has the DNA TGCAGCGTTTCGGGACAGGGGCCCACTGAAGCTTTCTTT. V usage is TRBV29-1 and J usage is TRBJ1-1; TRBD1 aligns across 10 bases. CDR3 size: 13 residues. V gave up 5 bases and J gave up 4 bases; unmatched junction bases: 4. Germline lookup yields CDR1 SQVTM and CDR2 ANQGSEA.

The CDR3 spells CSVEDGAGGLPGEQFF. Written as DNA, the CDR3 is TGCAGCGTTGAAGATGGGGCAGGGGGCCTTCCCGGTGAGCAGTTCTTC. The V gene is TRBV29-1, the J gene TRBJ2-1, with 8 bases fitting TRBD1. CDR1 and CDR2 (germline): SQVTM, ANQGSEA. The CDR3 is 16 residues long. The junction had 13 bases not matched to a gene; V was cut back by 0 bases and J by 9 bases.

The V gene is TRBV6-5, the J gene TRBJ2-7; D perhaps matches TRBD1 (5 bases). V lost 2 bases and J 2 bases, leaving 10 bases between the germline ends. Germline V gene sequence: CDR1 MNHEY, CDR2 SVGAGI. The CDR3 loop spans 14 amino acids. CDR3 nucleotide sequence: TGTGCCAGCAGTTACGGTGACAGAACCTACGAGCAGTACTTC. Amino acid sequence: CASSYGDRTYEQYF.

This clonotype has ten or more counts. In DNA form, the CDR3 reads TGCAGTGCTAGAGACCTTGCGAGGGGGGGGTTTTACGAGCAGTACTTC. Its translation: CSARDLARGGFYEQYF. The chain recombines TRBV20-1 with TRBJ2-7, with D maybe TRBD2 (7 bases). CDR3 length: 16 amino acids. CDR1 is DFQATT and CDR2 is SNEGSKA in the germline V gene (reference sequence). Deletions cut 0 bases from V and 4 bases from J, with 19 bases between.

This clonotype was counted many times. The chain carries TRBV4-1 and TRBJ2-1, with 8 bases identical to TRBD1. The CDR3 sequence is 16 residues long. V trimming: 4 bases; J trimming: 2 bases; junction bases outside the gene matches: 7. In germline, CDR1 is MGHRA, CDR2 YSYEKL. Here the CDR3 DNA reads TGCGCCAGCAGCCGTGCCGGGACAGGTCCCTACAATGAGCAGTTCTTC. It specifies CASSRAGTGPYNEQFF.

V is TRBV7-9 and J is TRBJ2-7; the match to TRBD2 covers 11 bases. Germline CDR1 SEHNR, CDR2 FQNEAQ (reference sequence). This CDR3 region has 13 residues. Trimming took 4 bases from V and 8 from J; bases not matched to a gene: 4. DNA for the CDR3: TGTGCCAGCAGCTGGGGGACTAGCGGAAAGCAGTACTTC. It is translated as CASSWGTSGKQYF.